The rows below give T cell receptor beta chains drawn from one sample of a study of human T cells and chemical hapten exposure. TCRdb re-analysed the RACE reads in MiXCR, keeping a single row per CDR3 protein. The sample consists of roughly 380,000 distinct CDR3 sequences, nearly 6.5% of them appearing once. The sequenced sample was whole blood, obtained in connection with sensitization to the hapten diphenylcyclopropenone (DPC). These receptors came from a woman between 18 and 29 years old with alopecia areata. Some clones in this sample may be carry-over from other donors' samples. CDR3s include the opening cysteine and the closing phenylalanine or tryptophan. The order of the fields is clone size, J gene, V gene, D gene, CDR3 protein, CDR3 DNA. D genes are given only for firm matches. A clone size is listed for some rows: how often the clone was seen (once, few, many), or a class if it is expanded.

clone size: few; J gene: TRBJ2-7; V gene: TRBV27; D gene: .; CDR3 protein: CASSLLQGPYEQYF; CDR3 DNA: TGTGCCAGCAGTCTTCTACAAGGGCCCTACGAGCAGTACTTC
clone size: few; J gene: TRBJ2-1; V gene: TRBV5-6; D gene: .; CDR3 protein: CASSLTHREQFF; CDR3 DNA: TGTGCCAGCAGCTTGACCCACCGTGAGCAGTTCTTC
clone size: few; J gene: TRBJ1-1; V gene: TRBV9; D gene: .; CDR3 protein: CASSYVMGGLNTEAFF; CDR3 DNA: TGTGCCAGCAGCTACGTAATGGGGGGGCTGAACACTGAAGCTTTCTTT
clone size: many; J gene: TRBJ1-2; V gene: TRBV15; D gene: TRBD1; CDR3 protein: CATSRGTGIAGYTF; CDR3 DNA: TGTGCCACCAGCAGGGGGACAGGGATCGCTGGCTACACCTTC
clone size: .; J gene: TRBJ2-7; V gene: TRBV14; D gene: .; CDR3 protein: CASSQRQGLRNEQYF; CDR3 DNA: TGTGCCAGCAGCCAACGACAGGGACTCAGGAACGAGCAGTACTTC
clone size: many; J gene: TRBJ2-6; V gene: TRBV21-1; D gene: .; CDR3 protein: CASSKVFPSGANVLTF; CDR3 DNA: TGTGCCAGCAGCAAAGTTTTCCCCTCTGGGGCCAACGTCCTGACTTTC
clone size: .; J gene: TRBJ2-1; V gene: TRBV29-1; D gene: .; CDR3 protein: CSVVPGDYEQFF; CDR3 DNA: TGCAGCGTTGTTCCCGGTGACTATGAGCAGTTCTTC
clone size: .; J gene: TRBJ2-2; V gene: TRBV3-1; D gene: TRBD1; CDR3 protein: CASSQEDRGGLFF; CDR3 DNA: TGTGCCAGCAGCCAGGAAGACAGGGGAGGGCTGTTTTTT
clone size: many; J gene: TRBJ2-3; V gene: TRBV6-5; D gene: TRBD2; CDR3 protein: CASSSGLAGEPFTDTQYF; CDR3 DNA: TGTGCCAGCAGTTCCGGACTAGCGGGGGAACCTTTCACAGATACGCAGTATTTT
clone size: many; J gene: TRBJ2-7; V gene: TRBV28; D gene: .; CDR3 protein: CASSPLKPGMTYEQYF; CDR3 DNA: TGTGCCAGCAGCCCTTTGAAACCGGGAATGACCTACGAGCAGTACTTC
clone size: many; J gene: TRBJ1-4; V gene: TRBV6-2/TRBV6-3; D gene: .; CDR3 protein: CASSYLDFDEKLFF; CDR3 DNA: TGTGCCAGCAGTTATTTGGACTTTGATGAAAAACTGTTTTTT
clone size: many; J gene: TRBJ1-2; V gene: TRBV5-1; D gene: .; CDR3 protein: CASSLAGMDYGYTF; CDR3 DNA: TGCGCCAGCAGCTTGGCAGGGATGGACTATGGCTACACCTTC
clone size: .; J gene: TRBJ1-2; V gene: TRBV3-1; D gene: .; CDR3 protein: CASSQAGEGYTF; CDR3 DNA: TGTGCCAGCAGCCAAGCAGGGGAAGGCTACACCTTC
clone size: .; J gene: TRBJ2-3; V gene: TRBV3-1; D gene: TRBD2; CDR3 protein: CASRQRGVTDTQYF; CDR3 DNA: TGTGCCAGCCGGCAGCGGGGGGTCACAGATACGCAGTATTTT
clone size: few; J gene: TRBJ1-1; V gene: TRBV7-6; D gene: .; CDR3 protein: CASSQGTSTEAFF; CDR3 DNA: TGTGCCAGCAGCCAAGGGACGAGCACTGAAGCTTTCTTT
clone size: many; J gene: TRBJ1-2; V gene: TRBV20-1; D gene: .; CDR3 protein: CSAIEVGGYGYTF; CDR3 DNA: TGCAGTGCTATAGAAGTCGGCGGCTATGGCTACACCTTC
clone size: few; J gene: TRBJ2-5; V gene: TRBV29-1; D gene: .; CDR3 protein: CSVRTANGETQYF; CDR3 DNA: TGCAGCGTCAGGACAGCTAACGGGGAGACCCAGTACTTC
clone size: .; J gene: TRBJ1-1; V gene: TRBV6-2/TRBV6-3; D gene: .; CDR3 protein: CASSYSIRGGNPEAFF; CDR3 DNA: TGTGCCAGCAGTTACTCGATTCGGGGTGGCAATCCTGAAGCTTTCTTT
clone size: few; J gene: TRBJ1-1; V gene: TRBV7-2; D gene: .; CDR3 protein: CASSRGRDTEAFF; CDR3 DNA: TGTGCCAGCAGCCGCGGCAGGGACACTGAAGCTTTCTTT
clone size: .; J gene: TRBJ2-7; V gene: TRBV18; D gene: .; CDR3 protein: CASSPRPDTSYEQYF; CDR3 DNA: TGTGCCAGCTCACCACGGCCAGATACCTCCTACGAGCAGTACTTC
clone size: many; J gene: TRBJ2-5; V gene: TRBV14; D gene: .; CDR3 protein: CASSAGARSETQYF; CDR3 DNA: TGTGCCAGCAGCGCCGGAGCTAGATCAGAGACCCAGTACTTC
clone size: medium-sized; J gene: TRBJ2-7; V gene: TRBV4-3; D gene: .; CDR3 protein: CASSQDRETTYEQYF; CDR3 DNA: TGCGCCAGCAGCCAAGATCGTGAGACCACCTACGAGCAGTACTTC
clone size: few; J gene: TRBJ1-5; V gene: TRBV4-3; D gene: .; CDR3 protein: CASSQDRAGNQPQHF; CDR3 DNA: TGCGCCAGCAGCCAAGATAGGGCAGGGAATCAGCCCCAGCATTTT
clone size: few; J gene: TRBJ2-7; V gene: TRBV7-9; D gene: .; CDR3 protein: CASSTGEYEQYF; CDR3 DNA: TGTGCCAGCAGCACCGGGGAATACGAGCAGTACTTC
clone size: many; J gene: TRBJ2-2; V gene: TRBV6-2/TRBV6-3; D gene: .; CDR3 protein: CASMSLTGNTGELFF; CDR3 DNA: TGTGCCAGCATGAGTCTCACAGGGAACACCGGGGAGCTGTTTTTT
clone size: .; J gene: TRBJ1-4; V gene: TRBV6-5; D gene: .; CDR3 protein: CASTEGRGKLFF; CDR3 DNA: TGTGCCAGCACGGAGGGGAGGGGAAAACTGTTTTTT
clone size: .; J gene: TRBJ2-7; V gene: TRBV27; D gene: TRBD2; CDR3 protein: CASRASGGVYEQYF; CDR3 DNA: TGTGCCAGCAGAGCTAGCGGGGGGGTCTACGAGCAGTACTTC